This T cell receptor beta chain was found in a study of T-cell reconstitution after alpha-beta-depleted transplantation in children. A word on this clonotype: The antigen remains undetermined.

Whole-study findings and limits: Several hundred rapidly expanded clones from non-depleted graft cells reportedly supplied alpha-beta T cells about two months post-transplant.

TCRbeta library preparation incorporated unique molecular identifiers. Using its own MiXCR run on the PCR reads, TCRdb lists one record per CDR3 protein. The repertoire has some 830,000 distinct CDR3 sequences, under 20% of them found once; the top ten carry around 5%. The TCR sequence derives from a male patient between 10 and 17 years old who had a stem cell transplant for acute lymphoblastic leukemia, so the T cells may come from the graft donor. This specimen consisted of PBMCs, mostly from graft donor cells, obtained 360 days after TCRalphabeta/CD19-depleted stem cell transplant.

The CDR3 coding sequence is TGCGCCAGCAGCTTGGAGGCAGGGCGAGGCCAGCCCCAGCATTTT. This translates into CASSLEAGRGQPQHF. The chain is built from TRBV5-1 and TRBJ1-5, with D perhaps TRBD1 (5 bases). Trimming cost V 0 bases and J 7 bases, with 14 bases left between them. The CDR3 sequence is 15 residues long. The germline V gene encodes CDR1 SGHRS and CDR2 YFSETQ.